This TCR beta chain was sequenced in a study of regulatory T cells in long-lasting Graves disease. Study-wide results and limits: Persistent patients had a count of shared public clonotypes (around 2,700) that exceeded that of new patients (966).

Researchers made TCR beta libraries by using iRepertoire HTBI primers and running Arm-PCR on CDR3 regions. TCRdb analysed the multiplex PCR reads with MiXCR anew, one entry per CDR3 protein. The data show about 470,000 distinct CDR3 sequences, under 15% seen once. Many counts were recorded for this clonotype. Its antigen is unknown. Trimming took 3 bases from V and 5 from J; bases not matched to a gene: 14. Germline lookup yields CDR1 MGHRA and CDR2 YSYEKL. This CDR3 is 17 amino acids long. This sample's time point: newly diagnosed GD, antithyroid drugs for less than 3 months. Isolated PBMC RNA provided the starting material for the TCR library. The diagnosis of Graves' disease used American Thyroid Association guidelines. Patients came from an endocrinology department in Xi'an, China. This sample was also put to use in a study of T cells in Graves' hyperthyroidism and ophthalmopathy.

The receptor comes from a woman aged 25-40 years with Graves disease. This sample comprised peripheral blood mononuclear cells (PBMCs), obtained at new diagnosis, from a patient treated with antithyroid drugs. The rearrangement joins TRBV4-1 to TRBJ2-3; 7 bases align to TRBD2. The CDR3 DNA reads as TGCGCCAGCAGCCATTATGACCAAGCGGGGATAGGAGATACGCAGTATTTT. Translation gives CASSHYDQAGIGDTQYF.